This T cell receptor (beta chain) was documented in a study of T cells expressing NK-cell markers. As for the study in general: The study sequenced eight donors, seven HCMV-seropositive and one seronegative.

The CDR3 extends over 15 amino acids. Germline values: CDR1 KGHSH, CDR2 LQKENI. TCR beta cDNA was made by 5'RACE template switching with UMIs. One entry per CDR3 protein, without DNA, is what TCRdb gives after re-calling the 5' RACE reads. This sample's clone table lists a few hundred thousand distinct CDR3 sequences. About this clonotype: Its specificity is not known.

The study's findings and limits: Topping the CD3+CD56-NKG2C+ fraction as well were these clonotypes, in several donors. Top CD8+ clonotypes included the dominant CD3+CD56+NKG2C+ clonotypes in roughly 6 donors.

The TCR comes from a man aged 18-70 years in good health. The chain employs TRBV18 and TRBJ1-1. The specimen sequenced was blood T cells: a sorted CD56 or NKG2C T cell subset, CD4+ or CD8+ T cells, or bulk PBMC T cells (not recorded which). The CDR3 loop is CASSPGSSMNTEAFF.